The T cell receptor (beta chain) under discussion was sequenced for a study of molecular identifiers for immune sequencing clone quantification. This CDR3 has 14 residues. Trimming took 2 bases from V and 4 from J, leaving 11 bases between them. Germline lookup yields CDR1 LNHDA and CDR2 SQIVND (reference sequence). TCRdb called the PCR reads again in MiXCR, with one record for every CDR3 protein. The sample includes about half a million distinct CDR3 sequences, approximately 25% of them seen just once. The sequencing input was naive CD8+ T cells from blood, with Jurkat cell RNA spiked in. The subset is: FACS-sorted CD8+CD4-CCR7+CD45RA+ naive T cells. This receptor was identified in a human donor in good health. Some libraries in this study had Jurkat cell RNA spiked in. The chain couples TRBV19 to TRBJ1-2, with D unresolved. This chain's CDR3 is CASSIFAESYGYTF. In DNA form, the CDR3 reads TGTGCCAGTAGTATATTTGCAGAAAGCTATGGCTACACCTTC. Using reference TRBV19 and TRBJ1-2 for the parts outside the CDR3, the full variable domain is DGGITQSPKYLFRKEGQNVTLSCEQNLNHDAMYWYRQDPGQGLRLIYYSQIVNDFQKGDIAEGYSVSREKKESFPLTVTSAQKNPTAFYLCASSIFAESYGYTFGSGTRLTVV.